The 20 T cell receptor beta chains given below trace back to one sample, sequenced in a study of shared clonotypes between healthy human individuals (dated by TCRdb to the early 2020s). Libraries were made using the immunoSEQ multiplex PCR assay. TCRdb mirrors the immuneACCESS table, restricted to in-frame sequences. Some clones are absent from its copies; in checked studies, under half trace to an unresolved V gene, and the reason for the others is unknown. This sample gives 400,000 to 600,000 clones in total; 70% to 80% of them show up just once. The ten largest account for roughly 13% of the sample. The sequenced sample was PBMCs. These receptors all stem from a woman in her forties in good health. Some clones in this sample may be carry-over from other donors' samples.

This rearrangement joins TRBV11-2 to TRBJ2-1; 10 bases match TRBD2. The V gene end was trimmed by 1 base and the J gene end by 3 bases; junction bases not matched to a gene: 0. The CDR3 sequence is 15 residues long. From germline, CDR1 is SGHAT and CDR2 FQNNGV. CDR3 region: CASSLVAGGYNEQFF. Written as DNA, the CDR3 is TGTGCCAGCAGCTTAGTAGCGGGAGGCTACAATGAGCAGTTCTTC.

This chain uses TRBV28 with TRBJ1-2; a possible D gene is TRBD1 (6 bases). V was cut by 7 bases and J by 2 bases, with 11 bases left in between. This CDR3 is built from 13 residues. CDR1 MDHEN and CDR2 SYDVKM come from the germline V gene. The DNA of the CDR3 is TGTGCCAGCATGGGACATAACAACTATGGCTACACCTTC. It codes for CASMGHNNYGYTF.

The chain recombines TRBV7-8 with TRBJ2-1; 10 bases agree with TRBD2. The CDR3 loop spans 15 amino acids. J gave up 9 bases and V 4 bases, and 9 bases lay outside the gene matches. Per the germline V gene, CDR1 is SGHVS and CDR2 is FQNEAQ. CDR3 DNA: TGTGCCAGCAGCTCAAGCGGGAGGGCTAGTGCTGAGCAGTTCTTC. Translated, it gives CASSSSGRASAEQFF.

This chain connects TRBV4-3 to TRBJ2-1, with D hard to call. Trimming left V 1 base short and J 7 bases short, with 11 bases between. The CDR3 loop spans 14 amino acids. From germline, CDR1 is LGHNA and CDR2 YSLEER. Written as DNA, the CDR3 is TGCGCCAGCAGCCAAGGTCAGCATACTAATGAGCAGTTCTTC. It translates to CASSQGQHTNEQFF.

The chain has TRBV9 and TRBJ1-2; 9 bases match TRBD1. Germline values: CDR1 SGDLS, CDR2 YYNGEE. CDR3 size: 15 residues. The junction had 4 bases not matched to a gene; V was cut back by 3 bases and J by 1 base. DNA of the CDR3: TGTGCCAGCAGCGGGGGACAGGGACTTAACTATGGCTACACCTTC. As protein: CASSGGQGLNYGYTF.

The CDR3 sequence: CASSDELFTDTQYF. As DNA, the CDR3 is TGTGCCAGCAGTGATGAGTTGTTCACAGATACGCAGTATTTT. The genes are TRBV6-4 and TRBJ2-3; D not resolved. The CDR3 contains 14 residues. Germline CDR1 MRHNA, CDR2 SNTAGT. V lost 3 bases and J lost 2, with 9 bases in between.

The chain recombines TRBV6-1 with TRBJ1-3; a weak D match, TRBD1 (5 bases). From germline, CDR1 is MNHNS and CDR2 SASEGT. Trimming stripped 5 bases from V and 8 bases from J, with 16 bases between. The CDR3 sequence is 14 residues long. The CDR3 is CASSPGGGRDTIYF. CDR3 coding DNA: TGTGCCAGCAGTCCTGGGGGGGGTAGAGACACCATATATTTT.

The chain couples TRBV6-5 to TRBJ1-4; no clear D gene. Germline loops: CDR1 MNHEY, CDR2 SVGAGI. The ends were cut back, 2 bases at V and 8 bases at J, with 12 bases in the middle. The CDR3 extends over 14 amino acids. As DNA, the CDR3 is TGTGCCAGCAGTTACGCTGCTGGGGAGGAAAAACTGTTTTTT. As protein: CASSYAAGEEKLFF.

The V and J genes are TRBV2 and TRBJ2-7; 13 positions agree with TRBD2. Germline trimming cut 8 bases from V and 7 bases from J; bases unmatched to any gene: 11. The CDR3 totals 15 residues. Germline CDR1 SNHLY, CDR2 FYNNEI. The CDR3 region has the DNA TGTGCCAGCCTCGCGACTAGCGGGAGGCCTCTTGAGCAGTACTTC. Encoded protein: CASLATSGRPLEQYF.

This clone was seen just once. The genes are TRBV29-1 and TRBJ2-7; D might be TRBD1 or TRBD2, each matching 5 bases. Trimming removed 1 base at V and 6 bases at J, with 16 bases between. This CDR3 contains 14 residues. Germline V gene sequence: CDR1 SQVTM, CDR2 ANQGSEA. In nucleotides, the CDR3 is TGCAGCGTTGAAGTCGGGGCTAGCCGCATCGAGCAGTACTTC. This encodes CSVEVGASRIEQYF.

The chain has TRBV7-9 and TRBJ1-4; 8 bases line up with TRBD1. J was trimmed by 8 bases and V by 5 bases; bases with no gene match: 10. Germline CDR1 and CDR2: SEHNR and FQNEAQ (reference sequence). This CDR3 region has 15 residues. The CDR3 region has the DNA TGTGCCAGCAGCGCCCCCTGGACAGGGAACGAAAAACTGTTTTTT. This codes for CASSAPWTGNEKLFF.

This clone was found a few times. The rearrangement uses TRBV25-1 and TRBJ2-7; no definite D call. Looked up from germline, CDR1 is MGHDK and CDR2 is SYGVNS. V was shortened by 3 bases and J by 3 bases, with 6 bases between the two germline ends. This CDR3 region has 12 residues. CDR3 region: CASSEHIYEQYF. In DNA, the CDR3 is TGTGCCAGCAGTGAGCACATCTACGAGCAGTACTTC.

The chain couples TRBV27 to TRBJ2-3; D remains ambiguous. From germline, CDR1 is MNHEY and CDR2 SMNVEV (reference sequence). Trimming left V 5 bases short and J 9 bases short, with 15 bases between. This CDR3 contains 13 residues. CDR3 in DNA: TGTGCCAGCAGTCCGGTCGGCTTGGGGACGCAGTATTTT. This translates into CASSPVGLGTQYF.

About this clone itself: Other nucleotide sequences in the sample specify the same CDR3. This chain links TRBV9 with TRBJ2-5, with a tentative D call TRBD1 (7 bases). This CDR3 comprises 15 residues. The V end was cut by 0 bases, the J end by 4 bases, with 13 bases between. Germline assignment: CDR1 SGDLS and CDR2 YYNGEE. This CDR3 reads CASSVGQGGGETQYF. In DNA form, the CDR3 reads TGTGCCAGCAGCGTAGGACAGGGAGGAGGAGAGACCCAGTACTTC.

The chain recombines TRBV7-2 with TRBJ2-1, with D hard to call. Trimming shortened V by 1 base and J by 5 bases, and 6 bases separated the two germline ends. Germline V gives CDR1 SGHTA, CDR2 FQGNSA. The CDR3 is made up of 13 amino acids. This CDR3 is CASSLGINNEQFF. CDR3 nucleotides: TGTGCCAGCAGCTTAGGCATTAACAATGAGCAGTTCTTC.

V and J are TRBV27 and TRBJ2-1, with 14 bases fitting TRBD2. The CDR3 runs to 17 residues. Germline CDR1 MNHEY, CDR2 SMNVEV (reference sequence). Trimming at V came to 5 bases and at J to 7 bases, leaving 10 bases not matched to a gene. DNA for the CDR3: TGTGCCAGCAGTCCGGGGACTAGCGGGAGCTTTGTAAATGAGCAGTTCTTC. This encodes CASSPGTSGSFVNEQFF.

This clone has ten or more counts. This specimen includes other DNA sequences encoding the same CDR3. V is TRBV29-1 and J is TRBJ1-1; possible D gene TRBD1, 5 bases. CDR3 length equals 14 residues. Trimming cost V 6 bases and J 5 bases, with 19 bases left between them. Germline-derived CDR1 and CDR2 are SQVTM and ANQGSEA. The CDR3 sequence: CSVALGTAGTEAFF. The CDR3 DNA reads TGCAGCGTAGCACTCGGGACGGCGGGTACTGAAGCTTTCTTT.

The gene calls are TRBV27 and TRBJ1-5; TRBD1 agrees at 9 bases. CDR3 length: 17 amino acids. Germline V gene lookup returns CDR1 MNHEY and CDR2 SMNVEV (reference sequence). Trimming cost V 0 bases and J 1 base; bases outside gene matches: 4. This chain's CDR3 is CASSLSIGTGSNQPQHF. Written as DNA, the CDR3 is TGTGCCAGCAGTTTATCGATAGGGACAGGGAGCAATCAGCCCCAGCATTTT.

The chain uses TRBV2 and TRBJ1-1, with a possible D match to TRBD1 (5 bases). The CDR3 has 13 amino acids. CDR1 and CDR2 from the germline V gene are SNHLY and FYNNEI. Trimming removed 5 bases at V and 3 bases at J, with 10 bases between. The CDR3 protein is CASSLSRDTEAFF. Written as DNA, the CDR3 is TGTGCCAGCAGTTTAAGCAGGGACACTGAAGCTTTCTTT. Looking up the rest from reference TRBV2 and TRBJ1-1 gives the full variable domain: EPEVTQTPSHQVTQMGQEVILRCVPISNHLYFYWYRQILGQKVEFLVSFYNNEISEKSEIFDDQFSVERPDGSNFTLKIRSTKLEDSAMYFCASSLSRDTEAFFGQGTRLTVV.

J is TRBJ2-6 and V is TRBV6-6; TRBD2 might be the D (5 bases). Germline CDR1 MNHNY, CDR2 SVGAGI (reference sequence). V was trimmed by 6 bases and J by 0 bases, leaving 6 bases between them. There are 14 residues in the CDR3. The CDR3 spells CASSRDSGANVLTF. Written as DNA, the CDR3 is TGTGCCAGCAGCCGGGACTCTGGGGCCAACGTCCTGACTTTC.